The 12 T cell receptor beta chains given below trace back to one sample, sequenced in a study of shared clonotypes between healthy human individuals. This table comes from immunoSEQ multiplex PCR, and its TCRdb copy is limited to in-frame clones, with some not included. Of about 480,000 clones listed, around 74% are singletons. Specimen: PBMCs. The receptor source for this set is a middle-aged woman in good health. Some clones in this sample may be carry-over from other donors' samples.

This clone was detected once. The V and J genes are TRBV10-2 and TRBJ1-5, with 9 nucleotides matching TRBD1. Germline trimming cut 6 bases from V and 6 bases from J; bases unmatched to any gene: 9. Per germline, CDR1 WSHSY and CDR2 SAAADI. The CDR3 has 15 amino acids. CDR3 protein: CASRQGAAVPQPQHF. In DNA form, the CDR3 reads TGCGCCAGCAGACAGGGGGCGGCTGTGCCTCAGCCCCAGCATTTT.

The chain carries TRBV5-1 and TRBJ2-1, with 15 bases that match TRBD2. CDR3 length equals 18 residues. CDR1 and CDR2 from the germline V gene are SGHRS and YFSETQ. J lost 2 bases, V lost 4 bases, and 7 bases had no gene match. Written as DNA, the CDR3 is TGCGCCAGCAGCGCGGGACTAGCGGGAGGTCGCACCTACAATGAGCAGTTCTTC. Its protein product is CASSAGLAGGRTYNEQFF.

The chain is built from TRBV7-9 and TRBJ2-1; possible D gene TRBD1, 5 bases. The CDR3 spans 12 residues. The germline V gene has CDR1 SEHNR and CDR2 FQNEAQ (reference sequence). Trimming removed 5 bases at V and 10 bases at J, with 12 bases between. CDR3 DNA sequence: TGTGCCAGCAGCGTCCAGGGTCAAGAGCAGTTCTTC. Translation gives CASSVQGQEQFF.

This clone was detected only once. The chain uses TRBV6-1 and TRBJ1-2, with 10 positions matching TRBD1. The germline V gene has CDR1 MNHNS and CDR2 SASEGT. The CDR3 loop spans 16 amino acids. Losses at the gene ends were 3 bases for V and 2 bases for J; bases not matched to a gene: 6. CDR3 DNA: TGTGCCAGCAGTGATCCACCGGGACAGGGGAACTATGGCTACACCTTC. This sequence encodes CASSDPPGQGNYGYTF.

The chain recombines TRBV5-1 with TRBJ1-4; D unresolved. V was pared by 2 bases and J by 5 bases, with 13 bases between. Germline V CDR1 and CDR2: SGHRS, YFSETQ. The CDR3 covers 15 residues. CDR3 nucleotide sequence: TGCGCCAGCAGCTTTGTCCCCCTTGGCAATGAAAAACTGTTTTTT. Translation: CASSFVPLGNEKLFF. Drawing the rest from reference TRBV5-1 and TRBJ1-4, the complete variable domain is KAGVTQTPRYLIKTRGQQVTLSCSPISGHRSVSWYQQTPGQGLQFLFEYFSETQRNKGNFPGRFSGRQFSNSRSEMNVSTLELGDSALYLCASSFVPLGNEKLFFGSGTQLSVL.

This rearrangement joins TRBV4-1 to TRBJ2-1; D not resolved. This CDR3 has 18 amino acids. V gave up 1 base and J gave up 13 bases, with 29 bases separating them. Germline loops: CDR1 MGHRA, CDR2 YSYEKL. In DNA form, the CDR3 reads TGCGCCAGCAGCCAAGGGTTTTCTGGGGTGCTCTTTGTGGTCGATCAGTTCTTC. It is translated as CASSQGFSGVLFVVDQFF.

V usage is TRBV10-1 and J usage is TRBJ2-5; 15 nucleotides match TRBD2. Germline V gene sequence: CDR1 WNHNN, CDR2 SYGVQD (reference sequence). With 6 bases clipped from V and 2 bases from J, the junction kept 4 bases outside the gene matches. The CDR3 loop spans 16 amino acids. Here the CDR3 reads CASSQGLAGGQETQYF. The CDR3, as DNA: TGCGCCAGCAGCCAGGGACTAGCGGGAGGTCAAGAGACCCAGTACTTC.

This clone was observed a handful of times. The J gene is TRBJ2-4, the V gene TRBV25-1; 7 nucleotides match TRBD1. Losses at the gene ends were 5 bases for V and 7 bases for J; bases not matched to a gene: 5. The germline CDR1 and CDR2 sequences are MGHDK and SYGVNS. The CDR3 runs 13 residues. In nucleotides, the CDR3 is TGTGCCAGCAGTAAGGGACAGTGGAACATTCAGTACTTC. Its protein product is CASSKGQWNIQYF. The full variable domain, completed using reference TRBV25-1 and TRBJ2-4, is EADIYQTPRYLVIGTGKKITLECSQTMGHDKMYWYQQDPGMELHLIHYSYGVNSTEKGDLSSESTVSRIRTEHFPLTLESARPSHTSQYLCASSKGQWNIQYFGAGTRLSVL.

With regard to this clone: In the same sample, other DNA sequences code for this CDR3. The genes are TRBV4-1 and TRBJ2-7, with TRBD2 matching 11 bases. V gave up 3 bases and J gave up 3 bases; unmatched junction bases: 1. The CDR3 contains 14 residues. CDR1 is MGHRA, CDR2 YSYEKL, per germline. The CDR3 DNA reads TGCGCCAGCAGCCAGCTAGCGGGAGGCTACGAGCAGTACTTC. Translated, it gives CASSQLAGGYEQYF.

CDR3 in amino acids: CASSPTSGSLEQYF. CDR3 coding DNA: TGTGCCAGCAGCCCTACTAGCGGGAGTTTAGAGCAGTACTTC. V is TRBV9 and J is TRBJ2-7, with TRBD2 matching 11 bases. Looked up from germline, CDR1 is SGDLS and CDR2 is YYNGEE. Germline trimming cut 4 bases from V and 7 bases from J; bases unmatched to any gene: 7. The CDR3 contains 14 residues.

V usage is TRBV5-1 and J usage is TRBJ1-2; D call uncertain. Trimming stripped 0 bases from V and 4 bases from J, with 7 bases between. Germline lookup yields CDR1 SGHRS and CDR2 YFSETQ. The CDR3 has 13 amino acids. The chain's CDR3 is CASSLEGTYGYTF. CDR3 coding DNA: TGCGCCAGCAGCTTGGAGGGAACCTATGGCTACACCTTC. Using reference TRBV5-1 and TRBJ1-2 for the parts outside the CDR3, the full variable domain is KAGVTQTPRYLIKTRGQQVTLSCSPISGHRSVSWYQQTPGQGLQFLFEYFSETQRNKGNFPGRFSGRQFSNSRSEMNVSTLELGDSALYLCASSLEGTYGYTFGSGTRLTVV.

This clone was found a few times. The chain carries TRBV11-3 and TRBJ2-3; no reliable D call. The length of the CDR3 is 13 residues. V lost 1 base and J 4 bases, leaving 6 bases between the germline ends. Germline CDR1 is SGHNT and CDR2 is YENEEA. The CDR3 bases are TGTGCCAGCAGCTTAGGCCAGGCAGATACGCAGTATTTT. Translating it yields CASSLGQADTQYF.